This TCR beta chain was recorded in a study of blood T cell repertoires in COVID-19. The overall study: Samples representing acute and convalescent COVID-19 were sourced from the United States, Italy and Spain. From T cells, B-cell-depleted T cells, or PBMCs came the material, which was cDNA or gDNA.

Per the study methods: From reference gene primer amplification, estimates of nucleated cell counts were derived. The data were produced by immunoSEQ multiplex PCR, yet TCRdb's version contains in-frame clones alone and is incomplete. V and J calls and clone size come straight from that table; D and trimming were deduced from the DNA. The table records about 160,000 clones, around 85% of them present only once. Trimming shortened V by 0 bases and J by 1 base, and 12 bases separated the two germline ends. This CDR3 region has 16 residues. The V gene's germline CDR1 is LGHDT and CDR2 YNNKEL (reference sequence).

This TCR derives from a man between 60 and 70 years old with active or convalescent COVID-19. What was sequenced was peripheral blood. V and J are TRBV3-1 (or the pseudogene TRBV3-2) and TRBJ2-5; TRBD2 might be the D (6 bases). The CDR3 DNA follows: TGTGCCAGCAGCCAAGATACGGGAGCCATCCAAGAGACCCAGTACTTC. Its protein product is CASSQDTGAIQETQYF.